The TCR beta chain under discussion was sequenced for a study of shared clonotypes between healthy human individuals. The assay was immunoSEQ multiplex PCR, and TCRdb's table has in-frame clones only and misses some. The repertoire consists of millions of clones, with approximately 94% occurring once and the leading ten covering roughly 1%. Selected positively for CCR7 and CD45RO-negative, naive CD8 cells excluded terminally differentiated effector memory CD45RA+ cells. Germline assignment: CDR1 MGHRA and CDR2 YSYEKL. The CDR3 length is 14 residues. Trimming removed 0 bases at V and 5 bases at J, with 11 bases between.

The TCR originated in a man aged 18-30 years in good health. The V call is TRBV4-1, the J call TRBJ2-7; the D gene is possibly TRBD1 (5 bases). The sequencing input was naive CD8+ T cells sorted from blood. The CDR3 DNA reads TGCGCCAGCAGCCAAGATTTCAGGGTCGACGAGCAGTACTTC. Translated, it gives CASSQDFRVDEQYF.